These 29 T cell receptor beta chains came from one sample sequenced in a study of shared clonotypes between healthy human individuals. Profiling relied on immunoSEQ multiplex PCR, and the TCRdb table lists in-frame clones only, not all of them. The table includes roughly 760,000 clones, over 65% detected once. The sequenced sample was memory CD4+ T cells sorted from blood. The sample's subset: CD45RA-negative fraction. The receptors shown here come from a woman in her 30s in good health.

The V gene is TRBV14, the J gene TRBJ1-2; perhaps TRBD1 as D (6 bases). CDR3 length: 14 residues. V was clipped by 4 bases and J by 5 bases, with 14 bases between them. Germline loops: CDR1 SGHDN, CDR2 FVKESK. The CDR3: CASSPRQALYGYTF. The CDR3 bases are TGTGCCAGCAGCCCCAGACAGGCGCTTTATGGCTACACCTTC.

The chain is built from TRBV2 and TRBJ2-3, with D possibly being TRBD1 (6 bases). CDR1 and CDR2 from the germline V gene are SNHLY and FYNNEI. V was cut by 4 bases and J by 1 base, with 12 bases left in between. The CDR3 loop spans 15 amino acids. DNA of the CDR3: TGTGCCAGCAGTGCAACCGGGACACGCACAGATACGCAGTATTTT. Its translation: CASSATGTRTDTQYF.

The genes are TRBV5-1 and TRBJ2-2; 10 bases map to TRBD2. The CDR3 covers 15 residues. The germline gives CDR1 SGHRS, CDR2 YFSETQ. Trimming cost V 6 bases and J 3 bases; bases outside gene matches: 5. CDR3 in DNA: TGCGCCAGCAAAAGCGGGAGGGCCGACACCGGGGAGCTGTTTTTT. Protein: CASKSGRADTGELFF.

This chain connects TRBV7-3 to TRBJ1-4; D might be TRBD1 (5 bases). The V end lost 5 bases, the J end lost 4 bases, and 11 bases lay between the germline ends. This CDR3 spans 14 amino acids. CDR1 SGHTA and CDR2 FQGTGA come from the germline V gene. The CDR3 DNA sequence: TGTGCCAGCAGCCCTGGGACGGTTAATGAAAAACTGTTTTTT. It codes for CASSPGTVNEKLFF.

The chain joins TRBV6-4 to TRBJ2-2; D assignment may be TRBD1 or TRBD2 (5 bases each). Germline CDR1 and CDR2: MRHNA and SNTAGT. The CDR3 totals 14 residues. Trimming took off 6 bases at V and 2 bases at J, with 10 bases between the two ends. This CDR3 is CASRQGVNTGELFF. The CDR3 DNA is TGTGCCAGCAGGCAGGGAGTAAACACCGGGGAGCTGTTTTTT.

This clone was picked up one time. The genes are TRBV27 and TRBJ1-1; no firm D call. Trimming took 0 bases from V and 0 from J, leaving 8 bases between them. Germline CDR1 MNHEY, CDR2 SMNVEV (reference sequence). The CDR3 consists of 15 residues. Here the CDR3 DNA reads TGTGCCAGCAGTTTATCGGGTCAGCTGAACACTGAAGCTTTCTTT. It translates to CASSLSGQLNTEAFF.

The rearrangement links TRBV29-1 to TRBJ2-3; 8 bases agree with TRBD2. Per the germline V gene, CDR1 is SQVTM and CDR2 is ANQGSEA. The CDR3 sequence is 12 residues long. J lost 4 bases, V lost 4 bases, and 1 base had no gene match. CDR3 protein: CSVAAGADTQYF. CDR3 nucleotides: TGCAGCGTTGCAGCGGGAGCAGATACGCAGTATTTT.

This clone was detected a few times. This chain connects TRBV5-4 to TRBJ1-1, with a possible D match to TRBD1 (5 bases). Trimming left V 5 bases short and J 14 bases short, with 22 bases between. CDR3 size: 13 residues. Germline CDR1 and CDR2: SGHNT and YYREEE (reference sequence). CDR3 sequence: CASRSPGAPLSFF. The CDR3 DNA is TGTGCCAGCAGGTCCCCCGGGGCACCATTATCCTTCTTT.

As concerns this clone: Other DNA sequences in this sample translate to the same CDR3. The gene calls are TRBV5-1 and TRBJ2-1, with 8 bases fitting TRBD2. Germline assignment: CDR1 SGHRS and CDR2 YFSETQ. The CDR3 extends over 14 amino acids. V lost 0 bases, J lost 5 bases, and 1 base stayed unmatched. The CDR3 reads CASSLVAGNNEQFF. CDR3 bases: TGCGCCAGCAGCTTGGTAGCGGGGAACAATGAGCAGTTCTTC. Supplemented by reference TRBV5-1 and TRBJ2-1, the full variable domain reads KAGVTQTPRYLIKTRGQQVTLSCSPISGHRSVSWYQQTPGQGLQFLFEYFSETQRNKGNFPGRFSGRQFSNSRSEMNVSTLELGDSALYLCASSLVAGNNEQFFGPGTRLTVL.

The CDR3 loop reads CASSEFSTTGRNYGYTF. CDR3 coding DNA: TGTGCCAGCAGTGAATTTTCGACGACAGGACGAAACTATGGCTACACCTTC. This sequence joins TRBV6-1 and TRBJ1-2; possibly TRBD1 for D (6 bases). Germline V gene data show CDR1 as MNHNS and CDR2 as SASEGT. Trimming took 2 bases from V and 2 from J, leaving 18 bases between them. The CDR3 length is 17 residues.

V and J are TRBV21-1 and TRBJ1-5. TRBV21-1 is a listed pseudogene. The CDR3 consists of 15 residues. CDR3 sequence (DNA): TGTGCCAGCTCCCTCCGGGACGGAGACTATCAGCCCCAGCATTTT. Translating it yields CASSLRDGDYQPQHF.

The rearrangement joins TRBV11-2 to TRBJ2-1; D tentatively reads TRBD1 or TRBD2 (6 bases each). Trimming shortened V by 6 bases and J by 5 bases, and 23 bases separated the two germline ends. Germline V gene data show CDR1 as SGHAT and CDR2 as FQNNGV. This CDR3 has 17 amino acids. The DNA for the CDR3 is TGTGCCAGCAGTCTGCCCCGGGGGCGCTACGGACACAATGAGCAGTTCTTC. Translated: CASSLPRGRYGHNEQFF.

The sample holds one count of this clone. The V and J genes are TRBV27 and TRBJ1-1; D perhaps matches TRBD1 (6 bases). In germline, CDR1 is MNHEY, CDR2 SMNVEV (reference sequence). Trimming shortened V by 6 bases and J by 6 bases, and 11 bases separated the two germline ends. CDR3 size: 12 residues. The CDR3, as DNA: TGTGCCAGCAGGCTGGAGGGGGCTGAAGCTTTCTTT. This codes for CASRLEGAEAFF.

This chain's CDR3 is CASAGQGVLDEQFF. The CDR3 DNA follows: TGCGCCAGCGCCGGACAGGGGGTACTCGATGAGCAGTTCTTC. The chain recombines TRBV5-1 with TRBJ2-1; the match to TRBD1 covers 10 bases. The CDR3 has 14 amino acids. CDR1 is SGHRS and CDR2 is YFSETQ in the germline V gene. The junction had 9 bases not matched to a gene; V was cut back by 7 bases and J by 8 bases.

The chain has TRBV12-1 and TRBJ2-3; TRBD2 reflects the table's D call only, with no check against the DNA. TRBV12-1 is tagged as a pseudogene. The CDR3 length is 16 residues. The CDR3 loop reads CASSFVCRPRRDTQYF. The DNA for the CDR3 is TGTGCCAGCAGCTTTGTATGTAGACCTAGAAGAGATACGCAGTATTTT.

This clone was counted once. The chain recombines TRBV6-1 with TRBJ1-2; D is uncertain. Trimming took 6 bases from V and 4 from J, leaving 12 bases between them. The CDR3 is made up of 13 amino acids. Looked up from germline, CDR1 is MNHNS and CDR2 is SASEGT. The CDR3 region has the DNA TGTGCCAGCAGCGGTATACTCGGCTATGGCTACACCTTC. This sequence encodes CASSGILGYGYTF.

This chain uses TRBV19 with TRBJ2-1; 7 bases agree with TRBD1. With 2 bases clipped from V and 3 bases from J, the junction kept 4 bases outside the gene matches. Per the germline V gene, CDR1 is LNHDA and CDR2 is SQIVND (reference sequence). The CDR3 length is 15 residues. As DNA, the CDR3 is TGTGCCAGTAGTATAACCCCAGGGGGCTACAATGAGCAGTTCTTC. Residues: CASSITPGGYNEQFF.

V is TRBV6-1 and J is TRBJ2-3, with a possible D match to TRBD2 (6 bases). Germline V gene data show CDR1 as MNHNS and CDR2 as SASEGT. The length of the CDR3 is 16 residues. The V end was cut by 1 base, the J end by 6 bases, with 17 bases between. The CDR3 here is CASSEVGVGGWDTQYF. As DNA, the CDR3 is TGTGCCAGCAGTGAAGTCGGTGTGGGGGGTTGGGATACGCAGTATTTT.

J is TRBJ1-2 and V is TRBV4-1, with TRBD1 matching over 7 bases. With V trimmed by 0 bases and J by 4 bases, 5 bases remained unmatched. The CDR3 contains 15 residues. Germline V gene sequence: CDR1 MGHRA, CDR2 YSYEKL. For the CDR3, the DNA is TGCGCCAGCAGCCAAGATGGCAGGGGGTTCTATGGCTACACCTTC. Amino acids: CASSQDGRGFYGYTF.

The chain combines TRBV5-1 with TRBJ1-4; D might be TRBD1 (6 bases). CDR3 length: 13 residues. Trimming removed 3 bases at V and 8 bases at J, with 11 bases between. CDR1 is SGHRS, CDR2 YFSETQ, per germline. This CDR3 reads CASSSGQPEKLFF. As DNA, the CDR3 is TGCGCCAGCAGCTCAGGACAGCCAGAAAAACTGTTTTTT. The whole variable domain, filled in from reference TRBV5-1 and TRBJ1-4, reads KAGVTQTPRYLIKTRGQQVTLSCSPISGHRSVSWYQQTPGQGLQFLFEYFSETQRNKGNFPGRFSGRQFSNSRSEMNVSTLELGDSALYLCASSSGQPEKLFFGSGTQLSVL.

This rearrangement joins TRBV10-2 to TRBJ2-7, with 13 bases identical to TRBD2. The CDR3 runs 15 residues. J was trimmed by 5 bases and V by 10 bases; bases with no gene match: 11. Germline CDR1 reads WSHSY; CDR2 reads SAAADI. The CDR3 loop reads CATKAGTSGTDEQYF. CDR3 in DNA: TGCGCCACTAAGGCCGGGACTAGCGGGACTGACGAGCAGTACTTC.

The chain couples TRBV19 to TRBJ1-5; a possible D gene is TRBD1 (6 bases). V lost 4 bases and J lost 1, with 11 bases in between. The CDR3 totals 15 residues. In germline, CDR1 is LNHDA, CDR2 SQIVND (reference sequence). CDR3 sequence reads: CASSTTGLSNQPQHF. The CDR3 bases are TGTGCCAGTAGTACAACAGGGTTGAGCAATCAGCCCCAGCATTTT.

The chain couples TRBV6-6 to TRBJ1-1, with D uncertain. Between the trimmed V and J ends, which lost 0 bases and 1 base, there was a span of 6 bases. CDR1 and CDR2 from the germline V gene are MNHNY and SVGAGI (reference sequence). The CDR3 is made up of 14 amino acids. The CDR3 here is CASSYSFGNTEAFF. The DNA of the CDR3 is TGTGCCAGCAGTTACTCGTTTGGGAACACTGAAGCTTTCTTT.

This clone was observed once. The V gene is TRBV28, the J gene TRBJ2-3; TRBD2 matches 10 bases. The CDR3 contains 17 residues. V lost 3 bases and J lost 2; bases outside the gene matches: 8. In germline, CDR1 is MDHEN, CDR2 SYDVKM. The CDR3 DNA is TGTGCCAGCAGTTTGGGGGCTAGCGGGAGCTCCACAGATACGCAGTATTTT. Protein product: CASSLGASGSSTDTQYF.

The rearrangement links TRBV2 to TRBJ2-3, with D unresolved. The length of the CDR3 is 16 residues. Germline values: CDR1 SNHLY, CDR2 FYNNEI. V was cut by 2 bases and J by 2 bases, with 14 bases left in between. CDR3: CASSERGPGNTDTQYF. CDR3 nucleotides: TGTGCCAGCAGTGAACGCGGACCCGGAAACACAGATACGCAGTATTTT.

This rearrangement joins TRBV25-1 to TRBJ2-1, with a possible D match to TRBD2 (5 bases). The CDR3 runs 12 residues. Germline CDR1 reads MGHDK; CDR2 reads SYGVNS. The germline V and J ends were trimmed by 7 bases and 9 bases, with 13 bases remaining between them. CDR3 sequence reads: CASNLGVGEQFF. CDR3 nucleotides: TGTGCCAGCAATTTGGGAGTAGGTGAGCAGTTCTTC. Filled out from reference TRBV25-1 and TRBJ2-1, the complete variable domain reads EADIYQTPRYLVIGTGKKITLECSQTMGHDKMYWYQQDPGMELHLIHYSYGVNSTEKGDLSSESTVSRIRTEHFPLTLESARPSHTSQYLCASNLGVGEQFFGPGTRLTVL.

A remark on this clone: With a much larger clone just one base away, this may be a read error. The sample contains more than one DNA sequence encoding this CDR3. CDR3 sequence: CASSLGTGTGNTIYF. DNA of the CDR3: TGTGCCAGCAGCTTAGGGACAGGGACAGGAAACACCATATATTTT. V is TRBV5-4 and J is TRBJ1-3, with 9 bases identical to TRBD1. From germline, CDR1 is SGHNT and CDR2 YYREEE (reference sequence). The V gene end was trimmed by 2 bases and the J gene end by 4 bases; junction bases not matched to a gene: 4. The CDR3 extends over 15 amino acids. Combining the CDR3 with reference TRBV5-4 and TRBJ1-3 gives the whole variable domain ETGVTQSPTHLIKTRGQQVTLRCSSQSGHNTVSWYQQALGQGPQFIFQYYREEENGRGNFPPRFSGLQFPNYSSELNVNALELDDSALYLCASSLGTGTGNTIYFGEGSWLTVV.

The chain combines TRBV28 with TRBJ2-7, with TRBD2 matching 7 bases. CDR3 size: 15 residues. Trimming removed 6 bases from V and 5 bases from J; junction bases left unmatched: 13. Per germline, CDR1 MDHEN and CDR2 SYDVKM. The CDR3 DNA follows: TGTGCCAGCAGAACTGCCGGGACTATCGTCCACGAGCAGTACTTC. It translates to CASRTAGTIVHEQYF.

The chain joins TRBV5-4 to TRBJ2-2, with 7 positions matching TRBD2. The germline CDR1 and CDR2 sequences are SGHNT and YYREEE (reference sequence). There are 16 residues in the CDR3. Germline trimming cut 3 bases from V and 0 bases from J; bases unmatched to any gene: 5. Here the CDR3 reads CASSWEGIANTGELFF. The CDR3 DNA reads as TGTGCCAGCAGCTGGGAGGGGATAGCGAACACCGGGGAGCTGTTTTTT.